This T cell receptor (beta chain) was found in a study of vaccination effects on CD4 cells after COVID-19. Study observations and caveats: In vaccinees who were healthy, merely 1 out of 255 vaccine-induced clones cross-reacted with common cold coronaviruses.

The table came from immunoSEQ multiplex PCR; TCRdb's copy has only in-frame clones and leaves some out. This sample has roughly 53,000 clones; more than 70% occur once, and the top ten carry approximately 6%. Peptide-pool stimulation followed by sequencing identified expanded antigen-specific CD4+ clonotypes in the ViraFEST assay. It was after 10 days of culture that CD4+ T cells were isolated. The vaccine recipients had no prior SARS-CoV-2 infection, with negative nucleocapsid antibodies. A half-medium replacement with IL-2 medium was carried out on days 3 and 7. There are 14 residues in the CDR3. CDR1 and CDR2 from the germline V gene are GTSNPN and SVGIG (reference sequence). Trimming stripped 2 bases from V and 4 bases from J, with 13 bases between. As concerns this clone: Its cognate antigen is unknown.

Here the sequenced sample was CD4+ T cells from PBMCs cultured with HCoV-OC43 spike peptides, taken before COVID-19 vaccination. Subset here: HCoV-OC43 spike overlapping peptide pool stimulation. This TCR was recovered from a human donor who received a COVID-19 vaccine. The genes are TRBV30 and TRBJ2-3; D possibly uses TRBD1 or TRBD2 (6 bases each). The CDR3 spells CAWSRGQGSDTQYF. The CDR3 DNA follows: TGTGCCTGGAGTCGGGGGCAGGGGTCAGATACGCAGTATTTT.